This T cell receptor (beta chain) was recorded in a study of response to subunit inactivated influenza vaccine. The study's findings and limits: The authors suggested that every seasonal influenza vaccination recruits few new T cells.

TCRdb called the RT-PCR reads again in MiXCR, with one record for every CDR3 protein. The sample has 750,000 to 850,000 distinct CDR3 sequences; approximately 18% are singletons. Comments on this clonotype: The antigen is unknown.

Here the sequenced sample was PBMCs from blood, taken roughly 5 days after vaccination. This receptor was obtained from a man aged 45-65 years who received an inactivated influenza vaccine.

As DNA, the CDR3 is TGCGCCAGCAGCTCGGGAGGGACAGGATCCTCCTACGAGCAGTACTTC. Protein sequence: CASSSGGTGSSYEQYF. J is TRBJ2-7 and V is TRBV5-1, with D tentatively TRBD1 or TRBD2 (8 bases each). Trimming pared 3 bases from V and 0 bases from J, leaving 16 bases between. From germline, CDR1 is SGHRS and CDR2 YFSETQ. This CDR3 comprises 16 residues.